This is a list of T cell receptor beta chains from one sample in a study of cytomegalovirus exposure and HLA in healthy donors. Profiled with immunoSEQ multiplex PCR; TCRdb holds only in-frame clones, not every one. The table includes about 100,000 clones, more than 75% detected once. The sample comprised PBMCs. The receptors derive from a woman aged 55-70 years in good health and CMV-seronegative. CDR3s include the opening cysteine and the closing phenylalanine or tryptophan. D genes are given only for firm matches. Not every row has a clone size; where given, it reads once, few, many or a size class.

cdr3_nt: TGTGCCAGCCTACAGGGTTTTTCAGAGCAGTACTTC; cdr3_aa: CASLQGFSEQYF; v_call: TRBV2; clone_size: -; d_call: -; j_call: TRBJ2-7
cdr3_nt: TGTGCCAGCAGTTCGTTGTCAGGGCGCTACGAGCAGTACTTC; cdr3_aa: CASSSLSGRYEQYF; v_call: TRBV28; clone_size: -; d_call: -; j_call: TRBJ2-7
cdr3_nt: TGTGCCAGCAGCCGCCTCGGGGTCCGGGCGAACACTGAAGCTTTCTTT; cdr3_aa: CASSRLGVRANTEAFF; v_call: TRBV7-9; clone_size: -; d_call: -; j_call: TRBJ1-1
cdr3_nt: TGCGCCAGCAGTGAGTCTCTAGATACGCAGTATTTT; cdr3_aa: CASSESLDTQYF; v_call: TRBV10-1; clone_size: -; d_call: -; j_call: TRBJ2-3
cdr3_nt: TGCGCCAGCAGCTTCCTTGGGGCTAGCGGGGGGACGAGCTCCTACAATGAGCAGTTCTTC; cdr3_aa: CASSFLGASGGTSSYNEQFF; v_call: TRBV5-1; clone_size: -; d_call: TRBD2; j_call: TRBJ2-1
cdr3_nt: TGTGCCAGCAGCTTAGATGGCGGAACGTACAATGAGCAGTTCTTC; cdr3_aa: CASSLDGGTYNEQFF; v_call: TRBV7-6; clone_size: once; d_call: -; j_call: TRBJ2-1
cdr3_nt: TGTGCCAGCAGCTTCGGAGGGCGAAACTACGAGCAGTACTTC; cdr3_aa: CASSFGGRNYEQYF; v_call: TRBV7-2; clone_size: -; d_call: -; j_call: TRBJ2-7
cdr3_nt: TGTGCCAGCAGTGATTTCCCTCGGGGGGCTGGAAACACCATATATTTT; cdr3_aa: CASSDFPRGAGNTIYF; v_call: TRBV6-1; clone_size: -; d_call: -; j_call: TRBJ1-3
cdr3_nt: TGCGCCAGCACCGCCGGGACAAGACTCACAGATACGCAGTATTTT; cdr3_aa: CASTAGTRLTDTQYF; v_call: TRBV5-1; clone_size: -; d_call: -; j_call: TRBJ2-3
cdr3_nt: TGCGCCAGCAGCCAAGTAGCGGGGGGTGCCACCGGGGAGCTGTTTTTT; cdr3_aa: CASSQVAGGATGELFF; v_call: TRBV4-1; clone_size: -; d_call: TRBD2; j_call: TRBJ2-2
cdr3_nt: TGCAGCGTACTAGCCCAAATCACAGATACGCAGTATTTT; cdr3_aa: CSVLAQITDTQYF; v_call: TRBV29-1; clone_size: -; d_call: -; j_call: TRBJ2-3
cdr3_nt: TGCGCCAGCAGCCAAGGACAGGTCTCAATCGAAAAACTGTTTTTT; cdr3_aa: CASSQGQVSIEKLFF; v_call: TRBV4-1; clone_size: -; d_call: -; j_call: TRBJ1-4
cdr3_nt: TGTGCCAGCTCACTGCGGGGTGCAGCTAATGAAAAACTGTTTTTT; cdr3_aa: CASSLRGAANEKLFF; v_call: TRBV18; clone_size: -; d_call: -; j_call: TRBJ1-4
cdr3_nt: TGTGCCAGCAGCTTGGTCGGTACCTACGAGCAGTACTTC; cdr3_aa: CASSLVGTYEQYF; v_call: TRBV5-6; clone_size: -; d_call: -; j_call: TRBJ2-7
cdr3_nt: TGTGCCAGCAGCACTGGACAGGGAGGCTATGGCTACACCTTC; cdr3_aa: CASSTGQGGYGYTF; v_call: TRBV5-6; clone_size: -; d_call: TRBD1; j_call: TRBJ1-2
cdr3_nt: TGTGCCAGAAGCTTAGAACCGGGTGACGACAATGAGCAGTTCTTC; cdr3_aa: CARSLEPGDDNEQFF; v_call: TRBV7-5; clone_size: -; d_call: -; j_call: TRBJ2-1
cdr3_nt: TGTGCCTGGGGACTAGTCAAAAATGAGCAGTTCTTC; cdr3_aa: CAWGLVKNEQFF; v_call: TRBV30; clone_size: few; d_call: TRBD2; j_call: TRBJ2-1
cdr3_nt: TGTGCCATCAGTGAGGGTGGGCAGGTGGGCTGGGAGCAGTACTTC; cdr3_aa: CAISEGGQVGWEQYF; v_call: TRBV10-3; clone_size: -; d_call: -; j_call: TRBJ2-7
cdr3_nt: TGTGCCAGCAGGGGAACTAGCGCCACCTACGAGCAGTACTTC; cdr3_aa: CASRGTSATYEQYF; v_call: TRBV6-5; clone_size: -; d_call: TRBD2; j_call: TRBJ2-7
cdr3_nt: TGTGCCATCAGTGAGTCCCTCGTCCCAGATTCACCCCTCCACTTT; cdr3_aa: CAISESLVPDSPLHF; v_call: TRBV10-3; clone_size: -; d_call: -; j_call: TRBJ1-6
cdr3_nt: TGTGCCAGCAGCGGGGGCGACAGGGGGGTCGCCTACGAGCAGTACTTC; cdr3_aa: CASSGGDRGVAYEQYF; v_call: TRBV9; clone_size: -; d_call: TRBD1; j_call: TRBJ2-7
cdr3_nt: TGCGCCAGCAGCCAAGGGGACAGCGGGGGCTATGGCTACACCTTC; cdr3_aa: CASSQGDSGGYGYTF; v_call: TRBV4-1; clone_size: -; d_call: TRBD1; j_call: TRBJ1-2
cdr3_nt: TGTGCCAGCACCACGCGGACTTCCCGGACCGGGGAGCTGTTTTTT; cdr3_aa: CASTTRTSRTGELFF; v_call: TRBV11-2; clone_size: -; d_call: -; j_call: TRBJ2-2
cdr3_nt: TGTGCCAGCAGCACTTTTGGTGGAGATACGCAGTATTTT; cdr3_aa: CASSTFGGDTQYF; v_call: TRBV7-2; clone_size: once; d_call: -; j_call: TRBJ2-3
cdr3_nt: TGTGCCAGCAGTTACGGGTCTGTAGGCAGGGACTATGGCTACACCTTC; cdr3_aa: CASSYGSVGRDYGYTF; v_call: TRBV6-5; clone_size: -; d_call: -; j_call: TRBJ1-2
cdr3_nt: TGTGCCAGCAGCTTGGTGGGGGACAGAGACTATGGCTACACCTTC; cdr3_aa: CASSLVGDRDYGYTF; v_call: TRBV5-6; clone_size: -; d_call: TRBD1; j_call: TRBJ1-2
cdr3_nt: TGTGCCAGCAGTACTGACAGGGAAACTAATGAAAAACTGTTTTTT; cdr3_aa: CASSTDRETNEKLFF; v_call: TRBV6-5; clone_size: -; d_call: TRBD1; j_call: TRBJ1-4
cdr3_nt: TGTGCCAGCAGTGTCAGGGGGGTTGAAGCTTTCTTT; cdr3_aa: CASSVRGVEAFF; v_call: TRBV25-1; clone_size: -; d_call: TRBD1; j_call: TRBJ1-1
cdr3_nt: TGTGCCACCCGCTTGGGGGGGTATGGCTACACCTTC; cdr3_aa: CATRLGGYGYTF; v_call: TRBV27; clone_size: once; d_call: -; j_call: TRBJ1-2
cdr3_nt: TGTGCCAGCAGTAGACGCTCGAGGGGACATAATGAAAAACTGTTTTTT; cdr3_aa: CASSRRSRGHNEKLFF; v_call: TRBV2; clone_size: -; d_call: -; j_call: TRBJ1-4
cdr3_nt: TGTGCCAGCAGGCAGGACAGGGGGCTGCATGTGACGAATTTT; cdr3_aa: CASRQDRGLHVTNF; v_call: TRBV2; clone_size: -; d_call: TRBD1; j_call: TRBJ1-4
cdr3_nt: TGTGCCAGCACTCAGGGGCAGAACACTGAAGCTTTCTTT; cdr3_aa: CASTQGQNTEAFF; v_call: TRBV2; clone_size: -; d_call: -; j_call: TRBJ1-1
cdr3_nt: TGTGCCATCAGAGAAAGACAGTATGGCTACACCTTC; cdr3_aa: CAIRERQYGYTF; v_call: TRBV10-3; clone_size: -; d_call: -; j_call: TRBJ1-2
cdr3_nt: TGTGCCAGCAGGGGGCTAGGCTATGGCTACACCTTC; cdr3_aa: CASRGLGYGYTF; v_call: TRBV27; clone_size: -; d_call: -; j_call: TRBJ1-2
cdr3_nt: TGTGCCAGCAGTTTACCTTATAACTATGGCTACACCTTC; cdr3_aa: CASSLPYNYGYTF; v_call: TRBV28; clone_size: -; d_call: -; j_call: TRBJ1-2
cdr3_nt: TGCAGCGTACCACAGGGACCAAATGAAAAACTGTTTTTT; cdr3_aa: CSVPQGPNEKLFF; v_call: TRBV29-1; clone_size: -; d_call: -; j_call: TRBJ1-4